This paragraph reports one T cell receptor (beta chain). TCRdb keeps only in-frame clones here, not all; method: immunoSEQ multiplex PCR. This table holds fewer than 400,000 clones, roughly 90% found once. The data were taken from a study of cytomegalovirus exposure and HLA in healthy donors. Sequencing was done on a sample of PBMCs. The source of this sequence is a woman younger than 35 in good health and CMV-seronegative.

The CDR3 sequence: CSAQVGYGGGELFF. CDR3 bases: TGCAGCGCCCAGGTCGGGTACGGGGGCGGGGAGCTGTTTTTT. V usage is TRBV29-1 and J usage is TRBJ2-2; TRBD2 might be the D (6 bases). The V end was cut by 7 bases, the J end by 7 bases, with 19 bases between. The CDR3 consists of 14 residues. Per germline, CDR1 SQVTM and CDR2 ANQGSEA.